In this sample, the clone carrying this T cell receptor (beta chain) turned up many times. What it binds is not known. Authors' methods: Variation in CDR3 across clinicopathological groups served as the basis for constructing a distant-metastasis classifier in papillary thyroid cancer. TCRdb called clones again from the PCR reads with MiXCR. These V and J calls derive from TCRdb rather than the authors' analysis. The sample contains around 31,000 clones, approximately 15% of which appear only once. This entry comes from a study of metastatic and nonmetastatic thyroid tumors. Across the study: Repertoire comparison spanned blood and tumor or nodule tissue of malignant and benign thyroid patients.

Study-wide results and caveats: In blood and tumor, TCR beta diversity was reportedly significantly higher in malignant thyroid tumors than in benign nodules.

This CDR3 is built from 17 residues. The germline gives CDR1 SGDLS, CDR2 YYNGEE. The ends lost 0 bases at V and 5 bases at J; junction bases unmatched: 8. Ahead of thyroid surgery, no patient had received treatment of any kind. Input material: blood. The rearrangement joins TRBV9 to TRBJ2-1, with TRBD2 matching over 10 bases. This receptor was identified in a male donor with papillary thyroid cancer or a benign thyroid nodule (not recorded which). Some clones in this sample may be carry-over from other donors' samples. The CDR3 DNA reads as TGTGCCAGCAGCGTAGATACTAGCGGGAAAACCAACAATGAGCAGTTCTTC. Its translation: CASSVDTSGKTNNEQFF. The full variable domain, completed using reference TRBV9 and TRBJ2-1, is DSGVTQTPKHLITATGQRVTLRCSPRSGDLSVYWYQQSLDQGLQFLIQYYNGEERAKGNILERFSAQQFPDLHSELNLSSLELGDSALYFCASSVDTSGKTNNEQFFGPGTRLTVL.